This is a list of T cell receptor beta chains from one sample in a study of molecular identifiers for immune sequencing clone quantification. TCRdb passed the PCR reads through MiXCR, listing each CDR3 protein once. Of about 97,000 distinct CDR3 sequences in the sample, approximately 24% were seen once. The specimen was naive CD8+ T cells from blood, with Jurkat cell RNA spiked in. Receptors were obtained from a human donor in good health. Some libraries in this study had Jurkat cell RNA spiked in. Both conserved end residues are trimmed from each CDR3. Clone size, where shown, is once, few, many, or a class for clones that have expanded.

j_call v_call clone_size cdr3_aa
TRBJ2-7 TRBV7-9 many ASSLGVAFYEQY
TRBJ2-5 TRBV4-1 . ASSQWLAQETQY
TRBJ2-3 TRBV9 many ASSGDNGLEPQY
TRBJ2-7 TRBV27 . ASSFRAGVNSYEQC
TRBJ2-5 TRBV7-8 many ASSLLQGQETQY
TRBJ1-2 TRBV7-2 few ASSLTTGGSYGYT
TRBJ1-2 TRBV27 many ASSFAGGDASGYT
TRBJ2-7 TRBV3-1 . ASSQGGVLAGQRGEQY
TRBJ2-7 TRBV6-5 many ASSYSRDRVPEQY
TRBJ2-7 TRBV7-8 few ASSLAGGEGYEQY
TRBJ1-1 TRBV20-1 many SARGALNTEAF
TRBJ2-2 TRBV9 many ASSVSGDTGELF
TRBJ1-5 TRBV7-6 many ASSPFGRGAPDQPQH
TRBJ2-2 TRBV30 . ASHRQTSVGAGELF
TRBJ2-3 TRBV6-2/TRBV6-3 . ASGESLAGGLTDTQY
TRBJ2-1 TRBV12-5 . ASGYETGDVNEQF
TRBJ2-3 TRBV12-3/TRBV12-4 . ASSLAGTQY
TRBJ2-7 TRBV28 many ASSLSGSSYEQY
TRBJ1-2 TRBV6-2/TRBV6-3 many ASSTPGDSYGYT
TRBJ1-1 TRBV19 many ASTLGQAMNTEAF
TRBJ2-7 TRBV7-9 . ASSPQWNEQY
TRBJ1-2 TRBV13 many ASTGTGFRTTYGYT
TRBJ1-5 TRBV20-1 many SARDGAGATEQPQH
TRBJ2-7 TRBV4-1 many ASSQADRGGYEQY
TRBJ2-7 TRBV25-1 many ASSERLLRSMY
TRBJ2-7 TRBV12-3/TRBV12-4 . ASSPSLRGYTYEQY
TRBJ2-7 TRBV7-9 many ASSLWAAYEQY
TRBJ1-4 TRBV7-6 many ASSLDEKLF
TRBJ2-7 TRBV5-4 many ASSGGGQETYEQY
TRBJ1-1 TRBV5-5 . ASSQTDRGLETEAF
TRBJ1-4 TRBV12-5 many ASGLPQTNGGVTNEKLF
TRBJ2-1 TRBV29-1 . SARSGGGGQGQF
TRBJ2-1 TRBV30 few AWSWLAGGNEQF
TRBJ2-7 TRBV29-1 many SVRASGSYEQY
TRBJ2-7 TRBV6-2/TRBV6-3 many ASTQAGGFSYEQY
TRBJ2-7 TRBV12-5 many ASGLVSAGGPYEQY
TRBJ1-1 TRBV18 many ASSPKGMNTEAF
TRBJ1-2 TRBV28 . ASSKDTLNYGYT
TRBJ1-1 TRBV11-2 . AGSLSRAEAEAF
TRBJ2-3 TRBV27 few ASSLYLAYTDTQY
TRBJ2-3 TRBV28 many ASSFESLAGTDTQY
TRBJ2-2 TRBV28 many ASLTYSPASGSHGELF
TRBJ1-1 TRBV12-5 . ASGLADRAGTEAL
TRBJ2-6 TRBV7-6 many ASSPWTLSGANVLT
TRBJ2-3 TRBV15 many ATSGQEGSLTDTQY
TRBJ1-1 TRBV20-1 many SARAGDTEAF
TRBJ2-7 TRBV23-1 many ASSQSSPTSGHYEQY
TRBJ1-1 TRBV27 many ASSLTGNLNTEAF
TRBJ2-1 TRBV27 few ASSQDRDYYNEQF
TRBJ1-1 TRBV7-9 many ASSLVEGLNTEAF
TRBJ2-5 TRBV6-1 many ASSETTGPQETQY